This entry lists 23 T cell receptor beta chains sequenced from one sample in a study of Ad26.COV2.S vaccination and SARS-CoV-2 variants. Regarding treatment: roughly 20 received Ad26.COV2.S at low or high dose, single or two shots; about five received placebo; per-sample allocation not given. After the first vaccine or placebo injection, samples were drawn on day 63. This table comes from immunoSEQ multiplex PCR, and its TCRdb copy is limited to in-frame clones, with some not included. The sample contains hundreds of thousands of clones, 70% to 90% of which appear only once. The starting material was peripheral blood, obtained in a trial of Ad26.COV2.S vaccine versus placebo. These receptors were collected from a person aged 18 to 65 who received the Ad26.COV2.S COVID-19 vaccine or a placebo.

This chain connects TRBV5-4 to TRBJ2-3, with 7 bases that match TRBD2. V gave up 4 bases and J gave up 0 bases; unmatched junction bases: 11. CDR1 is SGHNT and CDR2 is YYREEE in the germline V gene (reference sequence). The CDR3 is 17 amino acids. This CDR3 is CASSRSGAGVSTDTQYF. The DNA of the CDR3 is TGTGCCAGCAGCCGATCCGGGGCGGGAGTTAGCACAGATACGCAGTATTTT.

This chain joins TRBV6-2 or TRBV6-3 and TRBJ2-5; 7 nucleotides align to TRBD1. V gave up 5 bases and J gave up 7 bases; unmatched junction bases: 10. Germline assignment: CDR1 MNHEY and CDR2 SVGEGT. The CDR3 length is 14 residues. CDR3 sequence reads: CASSTQGLWGTQYF. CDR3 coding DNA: TGTGCCAGCAGTACACAGGGGTTGTGGGGGACCCAGTACTTC.

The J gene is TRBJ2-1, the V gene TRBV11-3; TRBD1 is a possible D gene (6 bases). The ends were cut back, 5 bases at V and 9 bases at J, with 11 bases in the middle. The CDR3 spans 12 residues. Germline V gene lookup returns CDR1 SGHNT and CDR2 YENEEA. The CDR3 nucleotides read TGTGCCAGCAGCGTACAGGGAAGTGAGCAGTTCTTC. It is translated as CASSVQGSEQFF.

The CDR3 region is CASSWYRGLNTGELFF. The DNA for the CDR3 is TGTGCCAGCAGTTGGTACAGGGGGCTGAACACCGGGGAGCTGTTTTTT. The chain couples TRBV27 to TRBJ2-2; 9 bases agree with TRBD1. This CDR3 region has 16 residues. Germline-derived CDR1 and CDR2 are MNHEY and SMNVEV (reference sequence). The trim removed 4 bases at V and 1 base at J, leaving 4 bases unmatched.

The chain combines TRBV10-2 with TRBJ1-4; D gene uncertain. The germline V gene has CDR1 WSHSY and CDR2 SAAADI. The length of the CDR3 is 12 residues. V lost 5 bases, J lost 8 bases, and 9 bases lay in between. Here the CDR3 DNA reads TGCGCCAGCAGTACCGAAAGAGAAAAACTGTTTTTT. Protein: CASSTEREKLFF.

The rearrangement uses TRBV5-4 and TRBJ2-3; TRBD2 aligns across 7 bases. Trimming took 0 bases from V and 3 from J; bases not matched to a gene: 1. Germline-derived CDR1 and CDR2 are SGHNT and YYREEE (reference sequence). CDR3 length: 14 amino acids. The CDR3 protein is CASSLDGGTDTQYF. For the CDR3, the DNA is TGTGCCAGCAGCTTGGACGGGGGGACAGATACGCAGTATTTT.

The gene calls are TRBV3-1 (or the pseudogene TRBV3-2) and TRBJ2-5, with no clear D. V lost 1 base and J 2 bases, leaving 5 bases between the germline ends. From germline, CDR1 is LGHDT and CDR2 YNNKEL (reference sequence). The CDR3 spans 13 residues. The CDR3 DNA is TGTGCCAGCAGCCAAGTCGGACAAGAGACCCAGTACTTC. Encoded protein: CASSQVGQETQYF.

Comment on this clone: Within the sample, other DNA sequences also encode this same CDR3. CDR3 sequence (DNA): TGCGCCAGCAGCCCCGGGGGTGGAGATAATCAGCCCCAGCATTTT. Protein: CASSPGGGDNQPQHF. The chain couples TRBV5-1 to TRBJ1-5; TRBD1 might be the D (5 bases). The CDR3 contains 15 residues. CDR1 is SGHRS and CDR2 is YFSETQ in the germline V gene. Trimming took 4 bases from V and 4 from J, leaving 15 bases between them.

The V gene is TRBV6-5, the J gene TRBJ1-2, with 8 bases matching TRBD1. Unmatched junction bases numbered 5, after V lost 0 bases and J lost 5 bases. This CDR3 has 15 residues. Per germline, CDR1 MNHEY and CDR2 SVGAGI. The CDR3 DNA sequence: TGTGCCAGCAGTTACTCGAGGACAGGGTCGTATGGCTACACCTTC. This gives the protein CASSYSRTGSYGYTF.

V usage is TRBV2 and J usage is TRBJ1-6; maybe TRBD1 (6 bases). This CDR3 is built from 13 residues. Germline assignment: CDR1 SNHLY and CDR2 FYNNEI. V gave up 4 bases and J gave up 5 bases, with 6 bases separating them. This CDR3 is CASSGQDNSPLHF. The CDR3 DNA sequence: TGTGCCAGCAGTGGACAGGATAATTCACCCCTCCACTTT.

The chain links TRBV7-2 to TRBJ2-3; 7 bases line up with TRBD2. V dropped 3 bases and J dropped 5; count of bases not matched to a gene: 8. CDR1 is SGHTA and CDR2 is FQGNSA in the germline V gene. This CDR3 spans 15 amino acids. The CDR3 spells CASSLPSGAKDTQYF. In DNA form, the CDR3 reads TGTGCCAGCAGCTTGCCCAGCGGGGCAAAAGATACGCAGTATTTT.

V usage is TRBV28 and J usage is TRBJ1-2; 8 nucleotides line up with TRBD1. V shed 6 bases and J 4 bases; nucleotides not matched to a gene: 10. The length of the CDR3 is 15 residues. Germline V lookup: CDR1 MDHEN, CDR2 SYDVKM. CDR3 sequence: CASSPGGGRLYGYTF. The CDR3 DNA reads TGTGCCAGCAGCCCAGGGGGCGGGAGACTCTATGGCTACACCTTC.

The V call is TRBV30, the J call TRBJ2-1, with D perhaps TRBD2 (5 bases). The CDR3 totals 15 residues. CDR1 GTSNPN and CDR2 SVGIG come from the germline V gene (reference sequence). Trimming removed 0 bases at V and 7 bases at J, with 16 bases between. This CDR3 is CAWSVLARTGNEQFF. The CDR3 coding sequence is TGTGCCTGGAGTGTATTGGCCCGAACGGGGAATGAGCAGTTCTTC.

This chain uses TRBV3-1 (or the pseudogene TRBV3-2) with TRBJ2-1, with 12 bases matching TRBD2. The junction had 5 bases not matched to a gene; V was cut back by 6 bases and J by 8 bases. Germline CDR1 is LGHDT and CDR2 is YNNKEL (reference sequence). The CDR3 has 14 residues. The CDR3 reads CASRRTSGDYEQFF. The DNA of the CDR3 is TGTGCCAGCAGGCGGACTAGCGGGGATTATGAGCAGTTCTTC.

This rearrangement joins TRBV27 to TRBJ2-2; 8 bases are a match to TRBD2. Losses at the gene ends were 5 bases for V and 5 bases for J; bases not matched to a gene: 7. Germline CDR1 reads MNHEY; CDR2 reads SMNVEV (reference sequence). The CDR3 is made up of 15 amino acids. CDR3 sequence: CASSPPGLGTGELFF. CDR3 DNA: TGTGCCAGCAGTCCACCGGGACTAGGGACCGGGGAGCTGTTTTTT.

This CDR3 is CASSPGGMNTEAFF. In DNA form, the CDR3 reads TGTGCCAGCAGCCCCGGTGGGATGAACACTGAAGCTTTCTTT. The rearrangement links TRBV6-2 or TRBV6-3 to TRBJ1-1; D gene unclear. Deletions cut 6 bases from V and 0 bases from J, with 11 bases between. The germline gives CDR1 MNHEY, CDR2 SVGEGT. The length of the CDR3 is 14 residues.

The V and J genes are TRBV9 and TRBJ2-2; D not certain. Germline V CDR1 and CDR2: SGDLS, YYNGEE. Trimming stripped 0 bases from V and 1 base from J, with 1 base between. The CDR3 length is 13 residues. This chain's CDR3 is CASSVENTGELFF. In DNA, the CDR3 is TGTGCCAGCAGCGTAGAGAACACCGGGGAGCTGTTTTTT.

CDR3 nucleotide sequence: TGTGCCAGCAGGGGGCTGGGGTCAAGCTACGAGCAGTACTTC. Its translation is CASRGLGSSYEQYF. The chain has TRBV5-6 and TRBJ2-7, with D maybe TRBD1 (5 bases). Trimming removed 5 bases from V and 3 bases from J, with 15 bases in between. Germline V gene data show CDR1 as SGHDT and CDR2 as YYEEEE. The CDR3 totals 14 residues.

The CDR3 nucleotides are TGTGCCAGCAGTGTACAGGGACCCTACAATGAGCAGTTCTTC. It translates to CASSVQGPYNEQFF. The rearrangement joins TRBV2 to TRBJ2-1; perhaps TRBD1 as D (6 bases). V lost 4 bases, J lost 2 bases, and 9 bases lay in between. The CDR3 sequence is 14 residues long. Germline values: CDR1 SNHLY, CDR2 FYNNEI.

CDR3 sequence: CSVEGGGLTSGRALTDTQYF. The CDR3 nucleotides are TGCAGCGTTGAAGGCGGTGGGCTAACTAGCGGGAGGGCCCTAACAGATACGCAGTATTTT. The V gene is TRBV29-1, the J gene TRBJ2-3; TRBD2 matches at 13 bases. This CDR3 has 20 amino acids. Trimming took 1 base from V and 3 from J; bases not matched to a gene: 16. Germline V CDR1 and CDR2: SQVTM, ANQGSEA.

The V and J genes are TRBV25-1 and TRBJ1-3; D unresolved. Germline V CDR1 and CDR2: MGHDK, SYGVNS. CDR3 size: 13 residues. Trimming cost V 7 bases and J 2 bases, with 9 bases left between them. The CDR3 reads CASKSSPGNTIYF. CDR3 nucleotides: TGTGCCAGCAAATCTTCGCCTGGAAACACCATATATTTT.

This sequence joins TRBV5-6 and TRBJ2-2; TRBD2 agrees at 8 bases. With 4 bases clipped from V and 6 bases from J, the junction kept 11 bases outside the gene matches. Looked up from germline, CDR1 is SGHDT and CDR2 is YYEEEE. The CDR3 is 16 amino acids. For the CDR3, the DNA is TGTGCCAGCAGCCCCATCGGGGGGCGGGGGGCCGGGGAGCTGTTTTTT. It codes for CASSPIGGRGAGELFF.

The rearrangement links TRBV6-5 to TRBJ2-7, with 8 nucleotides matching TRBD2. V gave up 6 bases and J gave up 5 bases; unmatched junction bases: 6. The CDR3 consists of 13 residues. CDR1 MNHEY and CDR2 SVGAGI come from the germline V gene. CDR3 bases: TGTGCCAGCAGCCAACTAGCGGCCAACGAGCAGTACTTC. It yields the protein CASSQLAANEQYF.